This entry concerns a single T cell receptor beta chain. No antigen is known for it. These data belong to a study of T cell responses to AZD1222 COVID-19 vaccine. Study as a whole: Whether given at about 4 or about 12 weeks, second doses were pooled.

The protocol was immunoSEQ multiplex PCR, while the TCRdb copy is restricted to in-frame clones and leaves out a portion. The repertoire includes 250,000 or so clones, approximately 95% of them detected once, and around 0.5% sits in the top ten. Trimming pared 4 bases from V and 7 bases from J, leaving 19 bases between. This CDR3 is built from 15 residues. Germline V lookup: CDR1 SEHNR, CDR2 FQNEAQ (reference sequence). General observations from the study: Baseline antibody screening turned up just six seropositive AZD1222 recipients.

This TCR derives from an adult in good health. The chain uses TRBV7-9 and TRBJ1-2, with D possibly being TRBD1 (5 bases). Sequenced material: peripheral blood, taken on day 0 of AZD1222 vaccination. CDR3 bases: TGTGCCAGCAGCTCACGACAGACCCTCGGCTCTGGCTACACCTTC. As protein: CASSSRQTLGSGYTF. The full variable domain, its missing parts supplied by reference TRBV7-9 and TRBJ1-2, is DTGVSQNPRHKITKRGQNVTFRCDPISEHNRLYWYRQTLGQGPEFLTYFQNEAQLEKSRLLSDRFSAERPKGSFSTLEIQRTEQGDSAMYLCASSSRQTLGSGYTFGSGTRLTVV.